This T cell receptor (beta chain) stems from a study of human T cells and chemical hapten exposure. CDR3 size: 14 residues. Germline lookup yields CDR1 SQVTM and CDR2 ANQGSEA. V shed 6 bases and J shed 4 bases, with 18 bases lying between them. TCRdb analysed the RACE reads with MiXCR anew, one entry per CDR3 protein. Here the sample spans about 82,000 distinct CDR3 sequences, about an eighth being singletons. Time point in this sample: patch test 3, about 24 weeks after DPC sensitization. Treatment denoted: therapeutic diphenylcyclopropenone sensitization with weekly scalp DPC. This specimen consisted of whole blood, obtained in connection with sensitization to the hapten diphenylcyclopropenone (DPC). This clonotype was obtained from a woman in her forties or fifties with alopecia areata. Some clones in this sample may be carry-over from other donors' samples. This chain uses TRBV29-1 with TRBJ1-1; D is perhaps TRBD1 (5 bases). The CDR3 region has the DNA TGCAGCGTCAGTAGGGGAACAGGAAGCACTGAAGCTTTCTTT. Amino acids: CSVSRGTGSTEAFF.